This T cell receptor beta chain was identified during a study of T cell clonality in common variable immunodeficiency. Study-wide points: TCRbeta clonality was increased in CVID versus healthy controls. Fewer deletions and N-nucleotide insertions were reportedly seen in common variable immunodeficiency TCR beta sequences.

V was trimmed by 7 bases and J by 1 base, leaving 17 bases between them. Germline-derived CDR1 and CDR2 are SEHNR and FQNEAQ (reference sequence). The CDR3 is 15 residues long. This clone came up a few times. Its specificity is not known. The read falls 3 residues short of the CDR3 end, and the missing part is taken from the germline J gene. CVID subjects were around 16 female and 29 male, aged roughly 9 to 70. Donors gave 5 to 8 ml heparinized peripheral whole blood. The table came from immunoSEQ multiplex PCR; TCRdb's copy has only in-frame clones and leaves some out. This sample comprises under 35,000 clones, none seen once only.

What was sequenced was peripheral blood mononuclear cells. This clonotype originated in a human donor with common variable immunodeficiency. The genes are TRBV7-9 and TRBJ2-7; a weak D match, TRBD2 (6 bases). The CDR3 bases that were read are TGTGCCAGCATCCCACCTAGCGTCTTGTCCTACGAG. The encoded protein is CASIPPSVLSYE. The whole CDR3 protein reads CASIPPSVLSYEQYF.